This T cell receptor (beta chain) stems from a study of blood T cell repertoires in COVID-19. Study-level background: COVID-19 samples from acute and convalescent phases originated in the United States, Italy and Spain.

V lost 10 bases and J lost 2; bases outside the gene matches: 11. Germline assignment: CDR1 MRHNA and CDR2 SNTAGT. The CDR3 loop spans 14 amino acids. Libraries were prepared by immunoSEQ multiplex PCR; TCRdb keeps only in-frame clonotypes and omits some of them. This table holds approximately 160,000 clones, around 85% found once. This chain joins TRBV6-4 and TRBJ2-7; 7 nucleotides match TRBD1. The source of this sequence is a man between 60 and 75 years old with active or convalescent COVID-19. Sequencing was carried out using peripheral blood. DNA for the CDR3: TGTGCCACCCCGAGGGGGCCGGGAACCTACGAGCAGTACTTC. Translating gives CATPRGPGTYEQYF.